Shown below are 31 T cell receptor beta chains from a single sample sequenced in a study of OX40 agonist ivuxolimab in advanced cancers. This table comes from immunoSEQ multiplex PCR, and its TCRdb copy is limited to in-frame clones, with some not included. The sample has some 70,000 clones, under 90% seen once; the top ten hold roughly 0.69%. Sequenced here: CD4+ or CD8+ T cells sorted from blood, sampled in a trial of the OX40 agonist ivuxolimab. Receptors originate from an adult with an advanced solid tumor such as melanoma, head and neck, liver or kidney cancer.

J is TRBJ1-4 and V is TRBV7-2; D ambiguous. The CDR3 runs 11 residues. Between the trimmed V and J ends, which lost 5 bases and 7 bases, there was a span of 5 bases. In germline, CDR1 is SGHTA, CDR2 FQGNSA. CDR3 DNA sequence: TGTGCCAGCAGCCAAGCTGAAAAACTGTTTTTT. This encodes CASSQAEKLFF.

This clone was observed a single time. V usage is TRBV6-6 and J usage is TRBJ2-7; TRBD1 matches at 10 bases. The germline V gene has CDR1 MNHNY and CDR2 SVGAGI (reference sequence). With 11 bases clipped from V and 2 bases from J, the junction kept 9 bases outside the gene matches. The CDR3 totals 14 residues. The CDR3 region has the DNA TGTGCCTGTTCCCGGGACAGGGGTGCCTACGAGCAGTACTTC. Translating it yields CACSRDRGAYEQYF.

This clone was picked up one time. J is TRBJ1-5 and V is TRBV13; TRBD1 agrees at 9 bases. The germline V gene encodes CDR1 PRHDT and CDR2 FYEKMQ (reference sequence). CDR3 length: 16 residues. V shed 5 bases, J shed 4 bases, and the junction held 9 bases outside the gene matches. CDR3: CASSAGQGLLNQPQHF. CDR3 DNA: TGTGCCAGCAGCGCGGGACAGGGCCTCCTTAATCAGCCCCAGCATTTT. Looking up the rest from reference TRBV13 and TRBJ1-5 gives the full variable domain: AAGVIQSPRHLIKEKRETATLKCYPIPRHDTVYWYQQGPGQDPQFLISFYEKMQSDKGSIPDRFSAQQFSDYHSELNMSSLELGDSALYFCASSAGQGLLNQPQHFGDGTRLSIL.

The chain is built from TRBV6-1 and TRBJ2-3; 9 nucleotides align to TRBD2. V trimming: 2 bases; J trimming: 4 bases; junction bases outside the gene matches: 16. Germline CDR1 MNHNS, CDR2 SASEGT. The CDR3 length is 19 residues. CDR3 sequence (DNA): TGTGCCAGCAGTGAAAGTCTGGTGAAGACTAGCGGATTTCCAGATACGCAGTATTTT. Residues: CASSESLVKTSGFPDTQYF.

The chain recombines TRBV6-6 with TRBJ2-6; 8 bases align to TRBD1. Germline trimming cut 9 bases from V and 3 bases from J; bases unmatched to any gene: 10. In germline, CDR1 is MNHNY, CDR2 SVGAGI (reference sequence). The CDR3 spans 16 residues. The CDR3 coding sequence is TGTGCCAGTACGTCTGACAGGGGCGGTGGGGCCAACGTCCTGACTTTC. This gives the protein CASTSDRGGGANVLTF.

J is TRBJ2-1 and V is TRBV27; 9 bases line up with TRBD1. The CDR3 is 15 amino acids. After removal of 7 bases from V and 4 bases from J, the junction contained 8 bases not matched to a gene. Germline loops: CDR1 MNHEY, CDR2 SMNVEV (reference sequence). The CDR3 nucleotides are TGTGCCAGCACCACAGGGGGCGCGAGATACAATGAGCAGTTCTTC. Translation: CASTTGGARYNEQFF.

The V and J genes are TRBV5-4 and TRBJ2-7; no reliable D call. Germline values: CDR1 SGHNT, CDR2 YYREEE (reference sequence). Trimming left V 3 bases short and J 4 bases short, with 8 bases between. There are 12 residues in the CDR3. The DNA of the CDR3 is TGTGCCAGCAGCTGGGATGCGTACGAGCAGTACTTC. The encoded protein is CASSWDAYEQYF.

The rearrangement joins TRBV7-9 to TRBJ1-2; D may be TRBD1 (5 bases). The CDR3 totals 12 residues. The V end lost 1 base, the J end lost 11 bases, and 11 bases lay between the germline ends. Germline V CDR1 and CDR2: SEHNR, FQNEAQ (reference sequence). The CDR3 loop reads CASSLDREGYTF. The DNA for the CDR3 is TGTGCCAGCAGCTTAGATCGGGAGGGGTACACCTTC.

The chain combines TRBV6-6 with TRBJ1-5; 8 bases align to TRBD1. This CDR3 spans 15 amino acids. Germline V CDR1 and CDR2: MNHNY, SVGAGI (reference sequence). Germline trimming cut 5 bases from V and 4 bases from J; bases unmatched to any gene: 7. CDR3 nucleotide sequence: TGTGCCAGCAGTCCCTATCGGACAGGGAATCAGCCCCAGCATTTT. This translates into CASSPYRTGNQPQHF.

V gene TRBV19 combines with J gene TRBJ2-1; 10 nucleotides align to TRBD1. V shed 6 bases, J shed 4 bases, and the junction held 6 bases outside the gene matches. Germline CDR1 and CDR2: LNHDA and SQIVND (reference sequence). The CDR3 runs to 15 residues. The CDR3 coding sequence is TGTGCCAGTAGGGGGACAGGGGCGCTTTACAATGAGCAGTTCTTC. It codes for CASRGTGALYNEQFF.

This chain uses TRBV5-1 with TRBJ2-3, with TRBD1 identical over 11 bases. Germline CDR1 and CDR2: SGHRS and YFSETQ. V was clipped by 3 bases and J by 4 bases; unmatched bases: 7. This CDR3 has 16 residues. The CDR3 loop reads CASSSGTGGFADTQYF. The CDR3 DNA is TGCGCCAGCAGCTCTGGGACAGGGGGGTTCGCAGATACGCAGTATTTT.

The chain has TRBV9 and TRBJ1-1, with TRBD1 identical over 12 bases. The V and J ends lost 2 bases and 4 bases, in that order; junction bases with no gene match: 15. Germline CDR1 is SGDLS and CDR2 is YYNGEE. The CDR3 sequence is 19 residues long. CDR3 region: CASSVHLTGTGGLGTEAFF. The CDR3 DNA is TGTGCCAGCAGCGTCCACCTCACCGGGACAGGGGGCTTGGGCACTGAAGCTTTCTTT.

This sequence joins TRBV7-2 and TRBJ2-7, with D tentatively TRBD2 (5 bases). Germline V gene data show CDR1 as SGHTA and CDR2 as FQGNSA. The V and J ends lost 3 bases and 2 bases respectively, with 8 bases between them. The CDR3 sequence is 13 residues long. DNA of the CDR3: TGTGCCAGCAGCTTGGGGAGCCCCTACGAGCAGTACTTC. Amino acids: CASSLGSPYEQYF.

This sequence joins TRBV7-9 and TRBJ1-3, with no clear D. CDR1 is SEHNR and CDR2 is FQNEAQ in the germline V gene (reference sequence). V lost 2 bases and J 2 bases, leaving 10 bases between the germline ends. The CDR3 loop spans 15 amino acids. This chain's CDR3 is CASSLYGSPGNTIYF. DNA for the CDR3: TGTGCCAGCAGCTTATACGGCAGTCCTGGAAACACCATATATTTT.

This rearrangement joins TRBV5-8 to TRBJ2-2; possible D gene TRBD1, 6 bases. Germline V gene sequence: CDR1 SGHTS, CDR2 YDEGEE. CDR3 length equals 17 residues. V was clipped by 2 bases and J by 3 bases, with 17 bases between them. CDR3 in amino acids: CASSLIFRAGDTGELFF. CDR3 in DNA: TGTGCCAGCAGCTTAATATTCCGTGCAGGGGACACCGGGGAGCTGTTTTTT.

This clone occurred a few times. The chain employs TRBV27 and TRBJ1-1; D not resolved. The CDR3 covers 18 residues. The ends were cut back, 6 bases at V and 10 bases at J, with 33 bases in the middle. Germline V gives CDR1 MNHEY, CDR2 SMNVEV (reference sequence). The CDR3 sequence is CASRSFTSIEEGGLGAFF. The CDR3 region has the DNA TGTGCCAGCAGGAGTTTTACCTCTATCGAGGAGGGAGGATTAGGAGCTTTCTTT.

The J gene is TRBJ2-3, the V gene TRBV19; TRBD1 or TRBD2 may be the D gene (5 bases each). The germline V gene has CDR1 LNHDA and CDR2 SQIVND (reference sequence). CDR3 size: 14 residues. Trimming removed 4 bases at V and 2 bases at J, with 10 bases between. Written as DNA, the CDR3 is TGTGCCAGTAGTAGGGACCTTCTCACAGATACGCAGTATTTT. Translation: CASSRDLLTDTQYF.

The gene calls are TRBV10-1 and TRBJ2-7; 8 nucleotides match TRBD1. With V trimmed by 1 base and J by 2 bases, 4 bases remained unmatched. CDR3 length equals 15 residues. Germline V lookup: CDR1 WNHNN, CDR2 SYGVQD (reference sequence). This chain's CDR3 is CASSEYRGFTYEQYF. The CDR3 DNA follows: TGCGCCAGCAGTGAGTACAGGGGGTTCACCTACGAGCAGTACTTC.

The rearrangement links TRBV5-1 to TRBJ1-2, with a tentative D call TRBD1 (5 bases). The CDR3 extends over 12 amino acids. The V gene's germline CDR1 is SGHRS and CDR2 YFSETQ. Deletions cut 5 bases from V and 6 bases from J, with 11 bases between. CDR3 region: CASRGVRDGYTF. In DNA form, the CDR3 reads TGCGCCAGCAGGGGGGTGAGGGATGGCTACACCTTC.

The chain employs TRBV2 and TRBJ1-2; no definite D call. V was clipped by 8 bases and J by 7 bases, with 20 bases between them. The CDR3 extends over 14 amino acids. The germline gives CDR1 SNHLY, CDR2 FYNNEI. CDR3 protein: CASRRELFSAGYTF. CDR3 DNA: TGTGCCAGCCGCCGGGAACTCTTCTCGGCTGGCTACACCTTC.

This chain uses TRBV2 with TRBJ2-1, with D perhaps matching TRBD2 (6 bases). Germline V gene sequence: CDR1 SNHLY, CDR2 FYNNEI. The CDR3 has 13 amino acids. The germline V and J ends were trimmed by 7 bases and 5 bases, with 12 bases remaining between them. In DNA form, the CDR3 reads TGTGCCAGCACCCGACTAGTAAACAATGAGCAGTTCTTC. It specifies CASTRLVNNEQFF.

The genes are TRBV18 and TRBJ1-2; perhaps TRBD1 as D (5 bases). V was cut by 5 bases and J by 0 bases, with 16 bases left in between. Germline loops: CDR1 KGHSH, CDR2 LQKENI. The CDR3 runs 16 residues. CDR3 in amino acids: CASSSIQALSNYGYTF. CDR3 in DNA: TGTGCCAGCTCATCCATACAGGCGCTCTCTAACTATGGCTACACCTTC.

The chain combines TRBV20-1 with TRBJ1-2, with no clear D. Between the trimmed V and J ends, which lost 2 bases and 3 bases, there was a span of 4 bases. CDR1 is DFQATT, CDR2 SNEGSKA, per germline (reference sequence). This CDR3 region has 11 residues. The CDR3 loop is CSARTDYGYTF. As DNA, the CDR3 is TGCAGTGCTAGAACGGACTATGGCTACACCTTC.

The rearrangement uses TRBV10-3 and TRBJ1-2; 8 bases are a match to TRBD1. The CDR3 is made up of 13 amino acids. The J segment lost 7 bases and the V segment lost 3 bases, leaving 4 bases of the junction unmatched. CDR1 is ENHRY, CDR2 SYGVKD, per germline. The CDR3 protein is CAISETTGAGYTF. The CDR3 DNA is TGTGCCATCAGTGAAACGACAGGGGCTGGCTACACCTTC.

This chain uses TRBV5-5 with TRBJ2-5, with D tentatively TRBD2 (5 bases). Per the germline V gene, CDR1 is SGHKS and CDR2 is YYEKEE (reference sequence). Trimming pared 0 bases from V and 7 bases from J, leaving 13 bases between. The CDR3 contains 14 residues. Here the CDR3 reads CASSLEGEGLTQYF. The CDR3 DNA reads TGTGCCAGCAGCTTGGAGGGAGAGGGTTTGACCCAGTACTTC.

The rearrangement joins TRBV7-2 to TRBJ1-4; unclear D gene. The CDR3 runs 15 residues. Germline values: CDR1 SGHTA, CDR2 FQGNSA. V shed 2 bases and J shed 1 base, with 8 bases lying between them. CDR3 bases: TGTGCCAGCAGCTTAAATATTGGAACTAATGAAAAACTGTTTTTT. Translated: CASSLNIGTNEKLFF.

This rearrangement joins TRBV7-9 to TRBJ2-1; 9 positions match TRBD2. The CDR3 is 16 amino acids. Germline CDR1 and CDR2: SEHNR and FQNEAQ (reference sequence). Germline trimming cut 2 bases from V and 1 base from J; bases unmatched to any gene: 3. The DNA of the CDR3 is TGTGCCAGCAGCTTAAGTCTAGCGGGGTCCTACAATGAGCAGTTCTTC. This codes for CASSLSLAGSYNEQFF.

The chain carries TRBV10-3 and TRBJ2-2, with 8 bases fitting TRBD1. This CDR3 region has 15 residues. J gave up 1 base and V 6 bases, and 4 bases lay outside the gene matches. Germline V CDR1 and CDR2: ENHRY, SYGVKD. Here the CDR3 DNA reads TGTGCCATCAGGGAGGACAGGGAGAACACCGGGGAGCTGTTTTTT. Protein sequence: CAIREDRENTGELFF.

DNA of the CDR3: TGTGCCAGCAGTTACTCGGAAAGGCGGAACACTGAAGCTTTCTTT. Translated: CASSYSERRNTEAFF. The chain recombines TRBV6-5 with TRBJ1-1; D not resolved. The CDR3 length is 15 residues. The V and J ends lost 0 bases and 1 base respectively, with 9 bases between them. Germline V gene data show CDR1 as MNHEY and CDR2 as SVGAGI.

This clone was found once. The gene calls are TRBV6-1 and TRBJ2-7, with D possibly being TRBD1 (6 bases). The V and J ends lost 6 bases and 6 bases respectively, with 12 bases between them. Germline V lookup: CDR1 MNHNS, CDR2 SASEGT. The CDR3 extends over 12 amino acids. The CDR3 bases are TGTGCCAGCAGGAACAGGGTTCCCGAGCAGTACTTC. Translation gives CASRNRVPEQYF.

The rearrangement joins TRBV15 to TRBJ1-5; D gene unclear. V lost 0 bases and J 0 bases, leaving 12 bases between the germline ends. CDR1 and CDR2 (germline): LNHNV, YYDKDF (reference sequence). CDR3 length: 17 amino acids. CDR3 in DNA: TGTGCCACCAGCAGAGATCTCGGGGATAATAGCAATCAGCCCCAGCATTTT. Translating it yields CATSRDLGDNSNQPQHF.